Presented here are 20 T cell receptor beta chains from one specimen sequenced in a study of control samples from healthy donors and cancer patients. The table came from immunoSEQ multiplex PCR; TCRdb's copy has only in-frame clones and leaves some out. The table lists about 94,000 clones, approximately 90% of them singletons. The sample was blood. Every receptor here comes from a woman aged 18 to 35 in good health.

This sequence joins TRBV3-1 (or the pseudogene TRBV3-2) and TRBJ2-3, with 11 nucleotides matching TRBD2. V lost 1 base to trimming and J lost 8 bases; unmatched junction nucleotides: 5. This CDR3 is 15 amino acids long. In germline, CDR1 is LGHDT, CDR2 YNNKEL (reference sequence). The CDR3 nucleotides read TGTGCCAGCAGCCAAGGACTAGCGGGGTTCGCTACGCAGTATTTT. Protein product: CASSQGLAGFATQYF.

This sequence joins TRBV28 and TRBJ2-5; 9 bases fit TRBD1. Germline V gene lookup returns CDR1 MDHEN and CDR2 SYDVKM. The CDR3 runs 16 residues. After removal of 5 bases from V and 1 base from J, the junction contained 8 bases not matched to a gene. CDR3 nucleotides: TGTGCCAGCAGTCGAACAGGGGGCACCTTCCAAGAGACCCAGTACTTC. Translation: CASSRTGGTFQETQYF.

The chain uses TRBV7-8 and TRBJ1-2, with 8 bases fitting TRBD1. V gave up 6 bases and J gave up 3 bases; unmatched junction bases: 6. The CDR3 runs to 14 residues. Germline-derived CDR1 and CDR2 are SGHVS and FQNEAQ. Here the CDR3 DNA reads TGTGCCAGCAGTGACAGGGGAGGGGACTATGGCTACACCTTC. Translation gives CASSDRGGDYGYTF.

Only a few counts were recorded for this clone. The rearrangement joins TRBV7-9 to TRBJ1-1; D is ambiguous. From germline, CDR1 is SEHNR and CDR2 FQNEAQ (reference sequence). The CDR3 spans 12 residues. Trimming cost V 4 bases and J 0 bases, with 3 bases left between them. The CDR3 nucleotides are TGTGCCAGCAGCTACATGAACACTGAAGCTTTCTTT. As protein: CASSYMNTEAFF.

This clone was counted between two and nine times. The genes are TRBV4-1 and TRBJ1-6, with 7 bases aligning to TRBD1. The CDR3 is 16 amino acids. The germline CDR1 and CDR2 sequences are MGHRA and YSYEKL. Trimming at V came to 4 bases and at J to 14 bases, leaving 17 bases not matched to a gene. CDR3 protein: CASSRTTGFQGGSLHF. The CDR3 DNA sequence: TGCGCCAGCAGCCGAACGACAGGGTTTCAAGGTGGGTCCCTCCACTTT.

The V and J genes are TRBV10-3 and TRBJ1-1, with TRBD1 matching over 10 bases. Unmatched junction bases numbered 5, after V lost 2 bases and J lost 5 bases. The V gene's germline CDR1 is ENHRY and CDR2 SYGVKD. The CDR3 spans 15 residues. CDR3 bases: TGTGCCATCAGTGAGGCGACAGGGGGCTGGACTGAAGCTTTCTTT. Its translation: CAISEATGGWTEAFF.

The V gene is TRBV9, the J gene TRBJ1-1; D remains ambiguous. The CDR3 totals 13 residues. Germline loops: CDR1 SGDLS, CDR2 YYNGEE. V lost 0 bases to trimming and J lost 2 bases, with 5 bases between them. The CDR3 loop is CASSVEPNTEAFF. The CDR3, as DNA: TGTGCCAGCAGCGTAGAGCCTAACACTGAAGCTTTCTTT.

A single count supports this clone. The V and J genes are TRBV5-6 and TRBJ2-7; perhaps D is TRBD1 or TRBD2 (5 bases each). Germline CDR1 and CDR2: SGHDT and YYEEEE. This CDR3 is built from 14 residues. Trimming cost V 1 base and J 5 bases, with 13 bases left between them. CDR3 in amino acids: CASSLFEGPHEQYF. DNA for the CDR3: TGTGCCAGCAGCTTGTTTGAGGGACCCCACGAGCAGTACTTC.

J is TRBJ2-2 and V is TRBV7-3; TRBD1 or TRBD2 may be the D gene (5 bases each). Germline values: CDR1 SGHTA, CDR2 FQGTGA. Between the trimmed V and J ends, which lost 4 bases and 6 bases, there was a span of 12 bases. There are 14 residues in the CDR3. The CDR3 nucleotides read TGTGCCAGCAGCTCCGGGACCGTCGCCGGGGAGCTGTTTTTT. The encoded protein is CASSSGTVAGELFF.

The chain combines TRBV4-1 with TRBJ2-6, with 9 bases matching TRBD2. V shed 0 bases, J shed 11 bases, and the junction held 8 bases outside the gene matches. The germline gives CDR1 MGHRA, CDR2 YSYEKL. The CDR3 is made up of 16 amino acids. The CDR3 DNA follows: TGCGCCAGCAGCCAAGATCGGGCGGGGGGGTCTGACGTCCTGACTTTC. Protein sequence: CASSQDRAGGSDVLTF.

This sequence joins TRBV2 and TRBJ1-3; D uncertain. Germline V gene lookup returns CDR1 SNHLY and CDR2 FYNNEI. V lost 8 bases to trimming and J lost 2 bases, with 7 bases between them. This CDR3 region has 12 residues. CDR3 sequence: CASLGAGNTIYF. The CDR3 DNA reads TGTGCCAGCTTAGGTGCTGGAAACACCATATATTTT.

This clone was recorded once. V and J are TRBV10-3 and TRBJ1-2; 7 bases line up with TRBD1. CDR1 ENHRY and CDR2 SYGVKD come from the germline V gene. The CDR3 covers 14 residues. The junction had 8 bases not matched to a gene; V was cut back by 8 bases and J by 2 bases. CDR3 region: CAIRDSNFNYGYTF. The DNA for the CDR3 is TGTGCCATCCGGGACAGCAACTTCAACTATGGCTACACCTTC.

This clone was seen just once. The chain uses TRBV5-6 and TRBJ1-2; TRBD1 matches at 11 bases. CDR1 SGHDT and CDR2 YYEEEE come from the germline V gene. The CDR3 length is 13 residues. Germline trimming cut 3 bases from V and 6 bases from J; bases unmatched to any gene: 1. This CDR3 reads CASSWTGGNGYTF. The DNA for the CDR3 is TGTGCCAGCAGCTGGACAGGGGGCAATGGCTACACCTTC.

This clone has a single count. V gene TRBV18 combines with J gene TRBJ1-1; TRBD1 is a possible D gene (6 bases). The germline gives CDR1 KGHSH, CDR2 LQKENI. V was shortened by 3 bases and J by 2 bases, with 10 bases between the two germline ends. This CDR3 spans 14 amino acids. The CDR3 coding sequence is TGTGCCAGCTCACCGGGACAAATAAACACTGAAGCTTTCTTT. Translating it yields CASSPGQINTEAFF.

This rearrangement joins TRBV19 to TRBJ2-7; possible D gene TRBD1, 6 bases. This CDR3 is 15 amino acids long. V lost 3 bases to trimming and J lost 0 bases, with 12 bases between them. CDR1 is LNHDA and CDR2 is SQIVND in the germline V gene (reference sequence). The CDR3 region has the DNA TGTGCCAGTAGTATTACAGGGATGGGCTCCTACGAGCAGTACTTC. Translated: CASSITGMGSYEQYF.

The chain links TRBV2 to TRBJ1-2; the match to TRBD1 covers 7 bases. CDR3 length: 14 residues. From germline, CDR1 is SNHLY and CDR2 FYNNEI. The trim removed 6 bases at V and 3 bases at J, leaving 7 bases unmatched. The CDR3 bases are TGTGCCAGCAGAGATGGACAGGAGCACTATGGCTACACCTTC. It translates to CASRDGQEHYGYTF.

CDR3 region: CASSPPEGVETQYF. The DNA of the CDR3 is TGTGCCAGCTCACCACCAGAAGGGGTAGAGACCCAGTACTTC. The V gene is TRBV18, the J gene TRBJ2-5; D is perhaps TRBD1 (5 bases). V was clipped by 0 bases and J by 4 bases, with 9 bases between them. The CDR3 loop spans 14 amino acids. Germline V gene lookup returns CDR1 KGHSH and CDR2 LQKENI.

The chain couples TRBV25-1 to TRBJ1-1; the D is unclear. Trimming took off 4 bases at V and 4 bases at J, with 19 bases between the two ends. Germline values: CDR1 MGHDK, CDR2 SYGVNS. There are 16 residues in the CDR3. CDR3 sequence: CASSARTDSLATEAFF. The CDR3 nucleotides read TGTGCCAGCAGTGCCCGGACCGACTCCTTGGCCACTGAAGCTTTCTTT.

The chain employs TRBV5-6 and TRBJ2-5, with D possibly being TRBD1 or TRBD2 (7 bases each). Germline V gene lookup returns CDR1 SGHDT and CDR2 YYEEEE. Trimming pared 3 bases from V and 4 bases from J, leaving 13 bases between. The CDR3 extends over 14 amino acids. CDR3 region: CASSYRGGGETQYF. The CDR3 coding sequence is TGTGCCAGCAGCTACAGGGGCGGGGGAGAGACCCAGTACTTC.

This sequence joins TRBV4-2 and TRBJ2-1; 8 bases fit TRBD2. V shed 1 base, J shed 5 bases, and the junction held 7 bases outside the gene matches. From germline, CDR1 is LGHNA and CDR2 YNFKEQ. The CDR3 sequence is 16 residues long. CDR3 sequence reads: CASSQGLAGQNNEQFF. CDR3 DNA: TGTGCCAGCAGCCAAGGGCTAGCGGGCCAGAACAATGAGCAGTTCTTC.